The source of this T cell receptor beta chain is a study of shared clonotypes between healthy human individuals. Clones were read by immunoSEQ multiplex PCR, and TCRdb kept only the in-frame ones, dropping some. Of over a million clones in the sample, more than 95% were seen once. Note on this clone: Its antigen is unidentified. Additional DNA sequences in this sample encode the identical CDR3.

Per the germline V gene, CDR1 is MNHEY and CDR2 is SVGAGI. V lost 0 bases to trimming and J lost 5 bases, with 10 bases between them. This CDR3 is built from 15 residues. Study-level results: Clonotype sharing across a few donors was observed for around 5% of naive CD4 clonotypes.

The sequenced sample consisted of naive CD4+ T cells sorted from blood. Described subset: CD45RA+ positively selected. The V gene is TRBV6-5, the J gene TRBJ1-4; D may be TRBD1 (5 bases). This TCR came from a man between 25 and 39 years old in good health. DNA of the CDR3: TGTGCCAGCAGTTACTCAGGGACCGCGAATGAAAAACTGTTTTTT. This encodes CASSYSGTANEKLFF.